The text below deals with one T cell receptor (beta chain). The sample is drawn from a study of CD8+ T cells in alopecia areata. Between the trimmed V and J ends, which lost 4 bases and 7 bases, there was a span of 11 bases. Looked up from germline, CDR1 is MNHEY and CDR2 is SMNVEV (reference sequence). The CDR3 covers 12 residues. Specified treatment: oral pan-JAK inhibitor, 5-10 mg twice daily. RNA extraction and reverse transcription yielded cDNA as sequencing template. TCRdb keeps only in-frame clones here, not all; method: immunoSEQ multiplex PCR. The sample yields more than 95,000 clones, around 86% seen once.

V is TRBV27 and J is TRBJ2-7, with D possibly being TRBD1 (5 bases). Sequencing was performed on CD8+ T cells sorted from blood, taken at approximately week 30, from a patient treated with tofacitinib. This TCR derives from a human donor with alopecia areata. CDR3 protein: CASSSTVAEQYF. In nucleotides, the CDR3 is TGTGCCAGCAGTTCGACAGTTGCGGAGCAGTACTTC.